A single sample is the source of the 16 T cell receptor beta chains below, sequenced in a study of CXCR3-negative and CXCR3-positive naive CD8 T cells. All TRB cDNA libraries came from 5' RACE performed with UMI labels. TCRdb reprocessed the 5' RACE reads and reports one entry per CDR3 protein, with no DNA. The sample yields about 130,000 distinct CDR3 sequences, of which the top ten take up 0.4% to 0.5%. Broader study findings: Higher TRB CDR3 hydrophobicity marked CXCR3-positive naive cells relative to CXCR3-negative naive cells.

No cognate antigen is known for these TCRs. The specimen was naive CXCR3+ CD8+ T cells from blood. Subset meaning: CD45RO-CCR7+CD27+CD95- naive CD8+ T cells expressing CXCR3 (TNR3+). These receptors came from a human donor in good health. Some clones in this sample may be carry-over from other donors' samples.

The chain carries TRBV28 and TRBJ2-6. CDR3 size: 14 residues. Looked up from germline, CDR1 is MDHEN and CDR2 is SYDVKM. The CDR3 sequence: CASSLPHGANVLTF.

This chain links TRBV6-2 or TRBV6-3 with TRBJ1-5; absent DNA, TCRdb's TRBD1 call cannot be checked. Germline V CDR1 and CDR2: MNHEY, SVGEGT. The CDR3 runs to 14 residues. CDR3 sequence: CASTQGVEGQPQHF.

This sequence joins TRBV29-1 and TRBJ2-7; the D gene TCRdb calls, TRBD1, cannot be checked with no DNA. CDR3 length: 13 amino acids. From germline, CDR1 is SQVTM and CDR2 ANQGSEA. CDR3 sequence reads: CSVGDRGAYEQYF.

CDR3 residues: CASSPSGGSTDEQFF. J is TRBJ2-1 and V is TRBV6-4; absent DNA, TCRdb's TRBD2 call cannot be checked. The CDR3 sequence is 15 residues long. Germline V lookup: CDR1 MRHNA, CDR2 SNTAGT.

The chain has TRBV19 and TRBJ1-6; as DNA is missing, the TRBD1 call by TCRdb cannot be tested. Per the germline V gene, CDR1 is LNHDA and CDR2 is SQIVND (reference sequence). The CDR3 spans 15 residues. This chain's CDR3 is CASSIGTGRNSPLHF.

V and J are TRBV6-6 and TRBJ2-5; TCRdb indicates TRBD1, and absent DNA this call remains unverified. CDR1 and CDR2 (germline): MNHNY, SVGAGI (reference sequence). This CDR3 has 16 amino acids. CDR3 protein: CASSYQLQGLGETQYF.

The V and J genes are TRBV29-1 and TRBJ2-7; the TCRdb call, TRBD1, lacks DNA for checking. Germline V gene lookup returns CDR1 SQVTM and CDR2 ANQGSEA. The CDR3 consists of 13 residues. CDR3 loop: CSVALTGTYEQYF.

The chain has TRBV4-3 and TRBJ1-2; TCRdb's D gene call, TRBD1, goes unchecked for lack of DNA. CDR1 and CDR2 from the germline V gene are LGHNA and YSLEER. The CDR3 is 16 residues long. This CDR3 reads CASSQGGRWRGQIYTF.

The CDR3 loop is CASSQDRAQETQYF. The chain couples TRBV4-3 to TRBJ2-5; there is no DNA to check the TCRdb D call of TRBD2. This CDR3 contains 14 residues. Germline CDR1 and CDR2: LGHNA and YSLEER.

The chain links TRBV12-3 or TRBV12-4 to TRBJ1-5; with no DNA, the TCRdb D assignment of TRBD1 cannot be verified. This CDR3 is built from 17 residues. The CDR3: CASSTQGRGPGNQPQHF.

The chain links TRBV7-2 to TRBJ2-7; the TCRdb D gene call, TRBD2, has no DNA to confirm it. The germline V gene encodes CDR1 SGHTA and CDR2 FQGNSA. The CDR3 covers 16 residues. The chain's CDR3 is CASSSTSGGPPYEQYF.

The V gene is TRBV27, the J gene TRBJ2-7; the TRBD1 assignment by TCRdb is unverifiable without DNA. CDR3 length: 15 residues. Germline assignment: CDR1 MNHEY and CDR2 SMNVEV (reference sequence). Here the CDR3 reads CASSAPGQGSYEQYF.

The rearrangement joins TRBV7-9 to TRBJ1-1. Germline values: CDR1 SEHNR, CDR2 FQNEAQ (reference sequence). This CDR3 has 13 amino acids. CDR3 loop: CASSLVGNTEAFF.

V usage is TRBV29-1 and J usage is TRBJ2-7; TCRdb returns TRBD1, unconfirmable since there is no DNA. The CDR3 is 13 residues long. Germline CDR1 SQVTM, CDR2 ANQGSEA. The CDR3 sequence: CSAGQGKVYEQYF.

V gene TRBV20-1 combines with J gene TRBJ2-7. This CDR3 spans 13 amino acids. CDR1 and CDR2 (germline): DFQATT, SNEGSKA (reference sequence). The CDR3 loop is CSARDRTSYEQYF.

V and J are TRBV23-1 and TRBJ2-1; TCRdb returns TRBD2, unconfirmable since there is no DNA. TRBV23-1 qualifies as an ORF whose function is uncertain. This CDR3 contains 13 residues. CDR3 sequence reads: CAREGSTYNEQFF.